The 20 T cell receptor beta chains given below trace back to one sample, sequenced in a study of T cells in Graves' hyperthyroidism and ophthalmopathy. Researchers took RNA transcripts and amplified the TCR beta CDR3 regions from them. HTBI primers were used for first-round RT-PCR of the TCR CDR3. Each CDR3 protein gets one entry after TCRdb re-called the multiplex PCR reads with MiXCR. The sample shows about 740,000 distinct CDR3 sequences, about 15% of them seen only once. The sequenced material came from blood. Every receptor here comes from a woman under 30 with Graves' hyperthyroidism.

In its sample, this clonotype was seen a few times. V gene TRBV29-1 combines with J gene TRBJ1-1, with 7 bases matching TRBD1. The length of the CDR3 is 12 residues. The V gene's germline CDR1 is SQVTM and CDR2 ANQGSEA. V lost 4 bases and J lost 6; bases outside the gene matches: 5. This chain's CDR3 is CSVAAGGPEAFF. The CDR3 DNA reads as TGCAGCGTTGCGGCAGGGGGTCCTGAAGCTTTCTTT.

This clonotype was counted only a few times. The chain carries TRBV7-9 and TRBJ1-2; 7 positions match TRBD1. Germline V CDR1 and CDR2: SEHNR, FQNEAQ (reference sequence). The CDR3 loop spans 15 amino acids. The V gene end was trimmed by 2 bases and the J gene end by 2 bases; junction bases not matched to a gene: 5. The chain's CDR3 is CASSLQGQRNYGYTF. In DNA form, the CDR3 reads TGTGCCAGCAGCTTACAGGGACAGCGAAACTATGGCTACACCTTC.

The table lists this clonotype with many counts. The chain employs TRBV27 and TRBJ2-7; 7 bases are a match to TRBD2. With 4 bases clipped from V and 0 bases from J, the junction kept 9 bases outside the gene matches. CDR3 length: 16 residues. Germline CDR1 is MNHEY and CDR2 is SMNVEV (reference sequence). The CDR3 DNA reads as TGTGCCAGCAGTTCTCTCCGCGGGGGAGCCTCCTACGAGCAGTACTTC. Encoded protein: CASSSLRGGASYEQYF.

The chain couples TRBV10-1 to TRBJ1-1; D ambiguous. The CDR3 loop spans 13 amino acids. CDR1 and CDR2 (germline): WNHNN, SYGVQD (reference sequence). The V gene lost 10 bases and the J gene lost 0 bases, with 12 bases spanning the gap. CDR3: CATREMMNTEAFF. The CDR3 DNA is TGCGCCACCCGTGAGATGATGAACACTGAAGCTTTCTTT.

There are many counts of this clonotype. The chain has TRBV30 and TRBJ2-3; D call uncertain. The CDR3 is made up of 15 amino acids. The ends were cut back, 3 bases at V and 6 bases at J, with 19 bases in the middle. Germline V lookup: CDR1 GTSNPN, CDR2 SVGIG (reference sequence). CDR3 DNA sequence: TGTGCCTGGAGCGCCGGCTCGATGTCAAGGGATACGCAGTATTTT. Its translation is CAWSAGSMSRDTQYF.

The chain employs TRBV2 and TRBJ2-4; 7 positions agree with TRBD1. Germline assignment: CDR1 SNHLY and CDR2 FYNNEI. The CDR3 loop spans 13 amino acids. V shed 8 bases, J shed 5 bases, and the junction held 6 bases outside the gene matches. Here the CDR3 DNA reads TGTGCCAGCGGGGGTCAGGGGGAAAACATTCAGTACTTC. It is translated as CASGGQGENIQYF.

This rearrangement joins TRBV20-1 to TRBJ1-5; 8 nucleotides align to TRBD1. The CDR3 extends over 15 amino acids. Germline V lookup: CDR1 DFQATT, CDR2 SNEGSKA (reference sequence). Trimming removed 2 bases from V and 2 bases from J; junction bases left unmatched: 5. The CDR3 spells CSARWTGIGNQPQHF. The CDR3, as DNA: TGCAGTGCTAGATGGACAGGGATTGGCAATCAGCCCCAGCATTTT.

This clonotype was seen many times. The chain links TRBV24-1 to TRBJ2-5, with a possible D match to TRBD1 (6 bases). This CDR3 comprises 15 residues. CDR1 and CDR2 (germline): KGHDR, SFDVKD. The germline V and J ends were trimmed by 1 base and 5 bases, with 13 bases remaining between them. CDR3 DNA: TGTGCCACCAGTGATTTAGGCAGGGGCACGGAGACCCAGTACTTC. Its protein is CATSDLGRGTETQYF.

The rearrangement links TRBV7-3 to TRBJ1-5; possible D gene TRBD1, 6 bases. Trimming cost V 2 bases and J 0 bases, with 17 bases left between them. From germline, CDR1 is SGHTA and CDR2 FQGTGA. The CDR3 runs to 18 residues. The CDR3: CASSLFGTNEYSNQPQHF. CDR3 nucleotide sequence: TGTGCCAGCAGCTTATTCGGGACAAACGAATATAGCAATCAGCCCCAGCATTTT. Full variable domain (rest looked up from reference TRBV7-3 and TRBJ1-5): GAGVSQTPSNKVTEKGKYVELRCDPISGHTALYWYRQSLGQGPEFLIYFQGTGAADDSGLPNDRFFAVRPEGSVSTLKIQRTERGDSAVYLCASSLFGTNEYSNQPQHFGDGTRLSIL.

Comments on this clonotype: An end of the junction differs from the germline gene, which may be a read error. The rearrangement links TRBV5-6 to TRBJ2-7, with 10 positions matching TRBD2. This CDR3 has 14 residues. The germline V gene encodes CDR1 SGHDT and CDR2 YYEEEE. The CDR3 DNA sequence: TGTGCCGGCAGCGGGGGACTAGCGCTCGACGAGCAGTACTTC. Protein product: CAGSGGLALDEQYF. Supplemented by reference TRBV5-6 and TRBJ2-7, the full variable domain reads DAGVTQSPTHLIKTRGQQVTLRCSPKSGHDTVSWYQQALGQGPQFIFQYYEEEERQRGNFPDRFSGHQFPNYSSELNVNALLLGDSALYLCAGSGGLALDEQYFGPGTRLTVT.

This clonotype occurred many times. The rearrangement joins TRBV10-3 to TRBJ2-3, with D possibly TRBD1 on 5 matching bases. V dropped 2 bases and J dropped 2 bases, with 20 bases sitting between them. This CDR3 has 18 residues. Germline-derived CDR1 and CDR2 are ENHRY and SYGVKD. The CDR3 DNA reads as TGTGCCATCAGTGAGAAGAATGGGGCACCCTTCAACACAGATACGCAGTATTTT. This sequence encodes CAISEKNGAPFNTDTQYF.

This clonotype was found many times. CDR3 in DNA: TGTGCCAGCAGGGGCGCAGGGGGCTGGGAGACCCAGTACTTC. Its protein product is CASRGAGGWETQYF. The chain is built from TRBV28 and TRBJ2-5; 8 positions match TRBD1. The germline gives CDR1 MDHEN, CDR2 SYDVKM. Trimming took 6 bases from V and 5 from J; bases not matched to a gene: 8. CDR3 length: 14 residues.

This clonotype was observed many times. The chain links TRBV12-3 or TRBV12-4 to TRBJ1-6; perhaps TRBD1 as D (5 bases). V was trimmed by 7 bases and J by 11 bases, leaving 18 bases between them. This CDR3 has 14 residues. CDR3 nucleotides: TGTGCCAGCACCTGGGGGAGAGGCGAGCCACCCCTCCACTTT. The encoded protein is CASTWGRGEPPLHF.

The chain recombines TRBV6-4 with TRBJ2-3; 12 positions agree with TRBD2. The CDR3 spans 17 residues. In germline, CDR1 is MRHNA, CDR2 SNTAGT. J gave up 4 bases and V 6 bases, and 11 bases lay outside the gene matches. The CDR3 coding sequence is TGTGCCAGCAGCTCGACTAGCGGGAGTTCGTTTCCAGATACGCAGTATTTT. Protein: CASSSTSGSSFPDTQYF.

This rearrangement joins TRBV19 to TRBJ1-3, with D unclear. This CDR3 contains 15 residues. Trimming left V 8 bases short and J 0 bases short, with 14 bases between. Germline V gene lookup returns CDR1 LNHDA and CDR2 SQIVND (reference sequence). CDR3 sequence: CASQFRPSSGNTIYF. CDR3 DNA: TGTGCCAGTCAGTTTCGGCCCAGCTCTGGAAACACCATATATTTT. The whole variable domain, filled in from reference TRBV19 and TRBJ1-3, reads DGGITQSPKYLFRKEGQNVTLSCEQNLNHDAMYWYRQDPGQGLRLIYYSQIVNDFQKGDIAEGYSVSREKKESFPLTVTSAQKNPTAFYLCASQFRPSSGNTIYFGEGSWLTVV.

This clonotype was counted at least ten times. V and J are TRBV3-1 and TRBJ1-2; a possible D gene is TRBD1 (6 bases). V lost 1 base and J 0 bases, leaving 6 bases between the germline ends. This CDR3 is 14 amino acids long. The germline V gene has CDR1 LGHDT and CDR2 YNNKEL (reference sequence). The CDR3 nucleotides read TGTGCCAGCAGCCAAGGACAGGCTAACTATGGCTACACCTTC. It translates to CASSQGQANYGYTF. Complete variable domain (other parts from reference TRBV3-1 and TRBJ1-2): DTAVSQTPKYLVTQMGNDKSIKCEQNLGHDTMYWYKQDSKKFLKIMFSYNNKELIINETVPNRFSPKSPDKAHLNLHINSLELGDSAVYFCASSQGQANYGYTFGSGTRLTVV.

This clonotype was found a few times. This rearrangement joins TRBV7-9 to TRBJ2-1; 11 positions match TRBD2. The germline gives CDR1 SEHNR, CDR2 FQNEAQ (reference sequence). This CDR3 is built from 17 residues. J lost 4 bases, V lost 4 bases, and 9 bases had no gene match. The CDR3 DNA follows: TGTGCCAGCAGCTACAAACCGGGACTAGCGGTTTACAATGAGCAGTTCTTC. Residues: CASSYKPGLAVYNEQFF.

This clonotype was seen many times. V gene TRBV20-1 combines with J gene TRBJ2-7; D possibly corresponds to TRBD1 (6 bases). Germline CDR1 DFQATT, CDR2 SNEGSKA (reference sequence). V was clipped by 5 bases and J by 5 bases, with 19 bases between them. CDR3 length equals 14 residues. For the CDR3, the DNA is TGCAGTGCTCCTGGGACACTCGGGGAAAACGAGCAGTACTTC. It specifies CSAPGTLGENEQYF.

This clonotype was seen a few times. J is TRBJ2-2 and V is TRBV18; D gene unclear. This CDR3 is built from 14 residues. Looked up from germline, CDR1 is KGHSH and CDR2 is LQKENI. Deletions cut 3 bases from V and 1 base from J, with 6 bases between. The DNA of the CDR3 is TGTGCCAGCTCACCCCCGGAGAACACCGGGGAGCTGTTTTTT. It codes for CASSPPENTGELFF.

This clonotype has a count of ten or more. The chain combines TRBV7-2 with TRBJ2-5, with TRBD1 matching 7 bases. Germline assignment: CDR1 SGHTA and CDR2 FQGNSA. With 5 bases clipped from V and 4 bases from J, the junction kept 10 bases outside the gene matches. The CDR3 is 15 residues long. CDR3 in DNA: TGTGCCAGCAGCCCGGGACAGCCTGGGACAGAGACCCAGTACTTC. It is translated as CASSPGQPGTETQYF.